The 28 T cell receptor beta chains below all came from one sample that was sequenced in a study of vaccination and CD4 T cells after COVID-19. Treatment reported: approximately 9-day PBMC culture with coronavirus spike peptide pools or control peptides (ViraFEST assay). No cognate antigen is known for these TCRs. Scientists ran DNA taken from cultured CD4+ T cells through the Oncomine TCR Beta short-read assay for sequencing. Each CDR3 protein gets one entry after TCRdb re-called the PCR reads with MiXCR. The repertoire includes under 15,000 distinct CDR3 sequences, about 61% of them detected once, and more than 9.5% sits in the top ten. Source material: CD4+ T cells from blood, cultured in vitro. The receptor source for this set is a human donor who had recovered from COVID-19.

J is TRBJ2-1 and V is TRBV19; 7 nucleotides align to TRBD1. Germline V gene lookup returns CDR1 LNHDA and CDR2 SQIVND (reference sequence). The CDR3 contains 14 residues. Germline trimming cut 5 bases from V and 2 bases from J; bases unmatched to any gene: 3. This CDR3 is CASSQGDAYNEQFF. In nucleotides, the CDR3 is TGTGCCAGTAGTCAGGGGGACGCCTACAATGAGCAGTTCTTC.

In this sample, this clonotype turned up a few times. The chain combines TRBV27 with TRBJ2-7, with D perhaps TRBD1 (6 bases). Germline V gene sequence: CDR1 MNHEY, CDR2 SMNVEV (reference sequence). The CDR3 consists of 17 residues. V lost 2 bases and J 1 base, leaving 18 bases between the germline ends. This CDR3 reads CASSLTGRPKFSYEQYF. The CDR3 nucleotides read TGTGCCAGCAGTTTAACAGGGCGCCCAAAATTTTCCTACGAGCAGTACTTC.

This clonotype came up once. The chain employs TRBV6-1 and TRBJ2-7, with 9 bases fitting TRBD2. CDR3 size: 15 residues. In germline, CDR1 is MNHNS, CDR2 SASEGT. V lost 4 bases to trimming and J lost 0 bases; unmatched junction nucleotides: 4. CDR3 region: CASSAGSGSSYEQYF. The CDR3, as DNA: TGTGCCAGCAGTGCGGGTAGCGGGAGCTCCTACGAGCAGTACTTC.

The V call is TRBV19, the J call TRBJ2-7, with D tentatively TRBD1 (6 bases). Trimming left V 8 bases short and J 0 bases short, with 17 bases between. This CDR3 has 15 residues. The germline V gene encodes CDR1 LNHDA and CDR2 SQIVND (reference sequence). The CDR3 DNA follows: TGTGCCAGTGCCCCCTCGACAGGAAGCTCCTACGAGCAGTACTTC. Its translation: CASAPSTGSSYEQYF.

The chain recombines TRBV11-2 with TRBJ1-1; D not resolved. In germline, CDR1 is SGHAT, CDR2 FQNNGV. The CDR3 has 15 residues. The ends were cut back, 4 bases at V and 2 bases at J, with 14 bases in the middle. The CDR3 bases are TGTGCCAGCAGCTCAGTAGGATTCCCCAACACTGAAGCTTTCTTT. Protein sequence: CASSSVGFPNTEAFF.

This clonotype was found a few times. The V and J genes are TRBV7-2 and TRBJ2-3; 8 nucleotides agree with TRBD2. With V trimmed by 1 base and J by 4 bases, 7 bases remained unmatched. CDR1 is SGHTA, CDR2 FQGNSA, per germline. CDR3 length: 16 residues. The chain's CDR3 is CASSLVSRGGADTQYF. The CDR3 DNA reads as TGTGCCAGCAGCTTAGTATCCCGGGGGGGCGCAGATACGCAGTATTTT.

A single count supports this clonotype. V gene TRBV6-1 combines with J gene TRBJ2-7; the match to TRBD1 covers 10 bases. The CDR3 runs 15 residues. The ends lost 3 bases at V and 1 base at J; junction bases unmatched: 3. Germline values: CDR1 MNHNS, CDR2 SASEGT. CDR3 amino acids: CASSEGQGPSYEQYF. Here the CDR3 DNA reads TGTGCCAGCAGTGAGGGACAGGGGCCTTCCTACGAGCAGTACTTC.

The chain is built from TRBV20-1 and TRBJ2-3, with 9 bases lining up with TRBD2. This CDR3 has 16 amino acids. CDR1 is DFQATT, CDR2 SNEGSKA, per germline (reference sequence). With V trimmed by 4 bases and J by 0 bases, 8 bases remained unmatched. In DNA, the CDR3 is TGCAGTGCTATCCCTATAGCGGGGGCCAGCACAGATACGCAGTATTTT. Translated, it gives CSAIPIAGASTDTQYF.

The V and J genes are TRBV19 and TRBJ1-1; D is ambiguous. Germline loops: CDR1 LNHDA, CDR2 SQIVND (reference sequence). CDR3 length equals 12 residues. The V end lost 4 bases, the J end lost 11 bases, and 14 bases lay between the germline ends. The CDR3 nucleotides read TGTGCCAGTAGTACCGCATCCTTGAGGGCTTTCTTT. It encodes CASSTASLRAFF.

The chain has TRBV6-2 or TRBV6-3 and TRBJ2-7; D possibly matches TRBD1 or TRBD2 (5 bases each). Germline lookup yields CDR1 MNHEY and CDR2 SVGEGT. CDR3 size: 14 residues. Trimming took off 5 bases at V and 10 bases at J, with 21 bases between the two ends. The CDR3 nucleotides read TGTGCCAGCAGTCGGGGCCCTGAGACTTCCCCTCAGTACTTC. Translated: CASSRGPETSPQYF.

V gene TRBV28 combines with J gene TRBJ1-5; D possibly corresponds to TRBD1 (6 bases). This CDR3 has 14 amino acids. CDR1 and CDR2 (germline): MDHEN, SYDVKM. Trimming removed 3 bases at V and 6 bases at J, with 12 bases between. This chain's CDR3 is CASSLSTGFQPQHF. The CDR3, as DNA: TGTGCCAGCAGTTTGTCGACAGGTTTTCAGCCCCAGCATTTT. Looking up the rest from reference TRBV28 and TRBJ1-5 gives the full variable domain: DVKVTQSSRYLVKRTGEKVFLECVQDMDHENMFWYRQDPGLGLRLIYFSYDVKMKEKGDIPEGYSVSREKKERFSLILESASTNQTSMYLCASSLSTGFQPQHFGDGTRLSIL.

This clonotype turned up a few times. This chain connects TRBV7-9 to TRBJ1-6; weak D call: TRBD1 (5 bases). Germline CDR1 reads SEHNR; CDR2 reads FQNEAQ (reference sequence). This CDR3 has 15 amino acids. V shed 6 bases and J shed 7 bases, with 16 bases lying between them. The CDR3 DNA sequence: TGTGCCAGCAGTCCCAACGGGACCTCAAATTCACCCCTCCACTTT. Residues: CASSPNGTSNSPLHF.

This clonotype has only a few counts. This chain joins TRBV7-9 and TRBJ2-2; D is unresolved. CDR1 is SEHNR, CDR2 FQNEAQ, per germline (reference sequence). The CDR3 extends over 15 amino acids. V was cut by 4 bases and J by 0 bases, with 9 bases left in between. The CDR3, as DNA: TGTGCCAGCAGCTCGGTAATCCCGAACACCGGGGAGCTGTTTTTT. This codes for CASSSVIPNTGELFF.

The chain is built from TRBV7-2 and TRBJ2-1; a possible D gene is TRBD1 (6 bases). Germline loops: CDR1 SGHTA, CDR2 FQGNSA. The CDR3 loop spans 12 amino acids. Trimming shortened V by 4 bases and J by 10 bases, and 11 bases separated the two germline ends. The CDR3 here is CASSSDGTEQFF. CDR3 bases: TGTGCCAGCAGCTCCGACGGGACAGAGCAGTTCTTC.

This clonotype turned up a few times. The V call is TRBV5-6, the J call TRBJ1-5; D uncertain. Trimming cost V 0 bases and J 6 bases, with 4 bases left between them. Germline V gene data show CDR1 as SGHDT and CDR2 as YYEEEE. The CDR3 contains 12 residues. The CDR3 DNA follows: TGTGCCAGCAGCTTGGCCGGTCAGCCCCAGCATTTT. It translates to CASSLAGQPQHF.

The J gene is TRBJ2-7, the V gene TRBV18; TRBD2 might be the D (5 bases). Germline V gives CDR1 KGHSH, CDR2 LQKENI. The CDR3 length is 16 residues. V was cut by 2 bases and J by 0 bases, with 14 bases left in between. As DNA, the CDR3 is TGTGCCAGCTCACCAAGCGTGGGTGGGAGCTCCTACGAGCAGTACTTC. Protein product: CASSPSVGGSSYEQYF.

The chain links TRBV11-3 to TRBJ2-7, with 14 positions matching TRBD2. The V and J ends lost 5 bases and 3 bases, in that order; junction bases with no gene match: 3. The germline V gene has CDR1 SGHNT and CDR2 YENEEA. The length of the CDR3 is 15 residues. The CDR3 nucleotides are TGTGCCAGCAGCCCAGGGACTAGCGGGAGCTACGAGCAGTACTTC. Amino acid sequence: CASSPGTSGSYEQYF.

The chain is built from TRBV24-1 and TRBJ2-2; 12 positions match TRBD2. V trimming: 7 bases; J trimming: 5 bases; junction bases outside the gene matches: 1. This CDR3 is built from 14 residues. Looked up from germline, CDR1 is KGHDR and CDR2 is SFDVKD. CDR3 nucleotides: TGTGCCACCAGGGGGACTAGCGGGACCGGGGAGCTGTTTTTT. Residues: CATRGTSGTGELFF.

The CDR3 is CASSIVGYSYGYTF. CDR3 coding DNA: TGTGCCAGTAGTATAGTAGGGTATAGCTATGGCTACACCTTC. The chain combines TRBV19 with TRBJ1-2; D gene ambiguous. The CDR3 is 14 amino acids. Germline-derived CDR1 and CDR2 are LNHDA and SQIVND (reference sequence). Trimming removed 1 base from V and 4 bases from J, with 10 bases in between.

The CDR3: CASSLVSGRNQPQHF. CDR3 coding DNA: TGTGCCAGCAGCTTAGTTTCAGGGCGTAATCAGCCCCAGCATTTT. The chain links TRBV7-6 to TRBJ1-5; perhaps TRBD1 as D (5 bases). Germline V gene lookup returns CDR1 SGHVS and CDR2 FNYEAQ. Trimming cost V 1 base and J 4 bases, with 11 bases left between them. CDR3 size: 15 residues. The entire variable domain, with the rest obtained from reference TRBV7-6 and TRBJ1-5, is as follows: GAGVSQSPRYKVTKRGQDVALRCDPISGHVSLYWYRQALGQGPEFLTYFNYEAQQDKSGLPNDRFSAERPEGSISTLTIQRTEQRDSAMYRCASSLVSGRNQPQHFGDGTRLSIL.

V and J are TRBV19 and TRBJ2-7; tentative D call: TRBD2 (6 bases). CDR3 length equals 15 residues. CDR1 LNHDA and CDR2 SQIVND come from the germline V gene (reference sequence). V was clipped by 4 bases and J by 1 base, with 14 bases between them. The DNA for the CDR3 is TGTGCCAGTAGTACCCCGGGAGCGCGATCCTACGAGCAGTACTTC. It is translated as CASSTPGARSYEQYF. The complete variable domain, with remaining parts taken from reference TRBV19 and TRBJ2-7, reads DGGITQSPKYLFRKEGQNVTLSCEQNLNHDAMYWYRQDPGQGLRLIYYSQIVNDFQKGDIAEGYSVSREKKESFPLTVTSAQKNPTAFYLCASSTPGARSYEQYFGPGTRLTVT.

The CDR3 DNA sequence: TGTGCCAGCAGCGTAGGAGGCACCCCAGACACAGATACGCAGTATTTT. Translation: CASSVGGTPDTDTQYF. The rearrangement joins TRBV9 to TRBJ2-3; no definite D call. Trimming pared 0 bases from V and 2 bases from J, leaving 13 bases between. Per germline, CDR1 SGDLS and CDR2 YYNGEE. This CDR3 contains 16 residues.

The V and J genes are TRBV5-4 and TRBJ1-6; D might be TRBD1 (6 bases). Germline loops: CDR1 SGHNT, CDR2 YYREEE (reference sequence). This CDR3 has 15 residues. V was pared by 5 bases and J by 3 bases, with 12 bases between. Here the CDR3 reads CASRMDSNYNSPLHF. For the CDR3, the DNA is TGTGCCAGCAGGATGGACAGCAACTATAATTCACCCCTCCACTTT.

The rearrangement uses TRBV15 and TRBJ2-2; a weak D match, TRBD2 (5 bases). Trimming cost V 1 base and J 2 bases, with 14 bases left between them. This CDR3 has 17 amino acids. The germline gives CDR1 LNHNV, CDR2 YYDKDF (reference sequence). The CDR3 sequence is CATSRGTRTGNTGELFF. The CDR3 nucleotides read TGTGCCACCAGCAGAGGGACCCGGACGGGAAACACCGGGGAGCTGTTTTTT.

The chain couples TRBV19 to TRBJ1-2; a weak D match, TRBD1 (6 bases). Germline V gene sequence: CDR1 LNHDA, CDR2 SQIVND (reference sequence). This CDR3 comprises 17 residues. The V and J ends lost 5 bases and 4 bases respectively, with 23 bases between them. CDR3 DNA sequence: TGTGCCAGTAGTCCTACACCCCGCAACAGGGCCCCCTATGGCTACACCTTC. Its translation: CASSPTPRNRAPYGYTF.

The J gene is TRBJ1-6, the V gene TRBV11-3; D unclear. This CDR3 has 14 amino acids. The germline V and J ends were trimmed by 2 bases and 7 bases, with 9 bases remaining between them. Germline CDR1 and CDR2: SGHNT and YENEEA. CDR3 in DNA: TGTGCCAGCAGCTTACTCTATAAGAATTCACCCCTCCACTTT. Amino acid sequence: CASSLLYKNSPLHF.

The J gene is TRBJ2-1, the V gene TRBV25-1; 8 bases are shared with TRBD1. The CDR3 contains 15 residues. V dropped 8 bases and J dropped 0; count of bases not matched to a gene: 6. Germline V CDR1 and CDR2: MGHDK, SYGVNS. The CDR3 loop reads CASLAGGSSYNEQFF. CDR3 DNA sequence: TGTGCCAGCCTTGCAGGGGGCTCCTCCTACAATGAGCAGTTCTTC. Complete variable domain (other parts from reference TRBV25-1 and TRBJ2-1): EADIYQTPRYLVIGTGKKITLECSQTMGHDKMYWYQQDPGMELHLIHYSYGVNSTEKGDLSSESTVSRIRTEHFPLTLESARPSHTSQYLCASLAGGSSYNEQFFGPGTRLTVL.

The chain employs TRBV19 and TRBJ1-2; tentatively, D is TRBD1 (5 bases). The germline V gene encodes CDR1 LNHDA and CDR2 SQIVND (reference sequence). V was clipped by 5 bases and J by 4 bases, with 17 bases between them. This CDR3 has 15 residues. The CDR3 reads CASSPGRDGSYGYTF. CDR3 DNA sequence: TGTGCCAGTAGTCCAGGGAGGGACGGGTCCTATGGCTACACCTTC.